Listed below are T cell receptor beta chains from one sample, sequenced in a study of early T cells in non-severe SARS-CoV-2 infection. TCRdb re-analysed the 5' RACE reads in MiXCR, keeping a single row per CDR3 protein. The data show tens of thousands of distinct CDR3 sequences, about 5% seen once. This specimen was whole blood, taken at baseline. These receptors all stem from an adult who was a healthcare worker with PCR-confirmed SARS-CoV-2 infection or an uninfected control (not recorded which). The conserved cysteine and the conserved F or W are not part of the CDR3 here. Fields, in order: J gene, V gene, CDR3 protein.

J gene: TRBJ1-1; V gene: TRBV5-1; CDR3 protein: ASETGASLESGTEAF
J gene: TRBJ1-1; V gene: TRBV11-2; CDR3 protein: ASKGNRGVNTEAF
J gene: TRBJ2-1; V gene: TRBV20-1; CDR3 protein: SARDPFAGVGDNEQF
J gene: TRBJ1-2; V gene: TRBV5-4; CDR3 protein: ASSPGQTFTYGYT
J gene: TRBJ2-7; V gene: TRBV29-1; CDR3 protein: SAKDRTGPYEQY
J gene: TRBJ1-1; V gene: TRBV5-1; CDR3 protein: ASQVGTANTEAF
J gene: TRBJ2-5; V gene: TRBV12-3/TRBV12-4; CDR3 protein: ASSLLAETQY
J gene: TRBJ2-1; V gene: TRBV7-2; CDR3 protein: ASRSGTSSYNEQF
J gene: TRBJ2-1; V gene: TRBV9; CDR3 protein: ASSVVRIAGRDEQF
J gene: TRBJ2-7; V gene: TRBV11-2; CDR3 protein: ASRGSLTGSYEQY
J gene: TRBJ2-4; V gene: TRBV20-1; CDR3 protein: SARDGRPLY
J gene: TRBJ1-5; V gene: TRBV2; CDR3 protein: ASSEPYSNQPQH
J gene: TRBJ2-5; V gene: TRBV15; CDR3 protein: ATSRVFISGSETQY